These 32 T cell receptor beta chains share one sample of origin, sequenced in a study of identical twins. TCRdb re-derived calls from the 5' RACE reads in MiXCR, one entry per CDR3 protein. Here the sample spans some 190,000 distinct CDR3 sequences, approximately 15% being singletons. These records were also assigned to another study, of T cells expressing NK-cell markers.

The sample consisted of CD8+ T cells sorted from blood. These receptors were obtained from a woman aged 18-30 years in good health.

The J gene is TRBJ2-3, the V gene TRBV20-1, with TRBD2 identical over 11 bases. V dropped 6 bases and J dropped 2; count of bases not matched to a gene: 7. Germline assignment: CDR1 DFQATT and CDR2 SNEGSKA (reference sequence). The length of the CDR3 is 15 residues. Here the CDR3 DNA reads TGCAGTGCCGGACTAGCGGGCATCAACACAGATACGCAGTATTTT. This sequence encodes CSAGLAGINTDTQYF.

This clonotype turned up a few times. V and J are TRBV9 and TRBJ2-7; 8 bases map to TRBD2. V lost 3 bases to trimming and J lost 4 bases; unmatched junction nucleotides: 9. The CDR3 is 15 residues long. Germline-derived CDR1 and CDR2 are SGDLS and YYNGEE. CDR3: CASSGERGSDYEQYF. The CDR3 bases are TGTGCCAGCAGCGGTGAGCGGGGGTCCGATTACGAGCAGTACTTC.

This clonotype has at least ten counts. The J gene is TRBJ2-2, the V gene TRBV12-3 or TRBV12-4; 10 nucleotides align to TRBD1. With 6 bases clipped from V and 5 bases from J, the junction kept 18 bases outside the gene matches. This CDR3 spans 19 amino acids. The CDR3: CASREFGSRDRGGTGELFF. CDR3 nucleotide sequence: TGTGCCAGCAGGGAATTTGGTTCCCGGGACAGGGGCGGGACCGGGGAGCTGTTTTTT.

This clonotype was counted many times. The rearrangement uses TRBV12-5 and TRBJ2-1, with D uncertain. V dropped 1 base and J dropped 9 bases, with 7 bases sitting between them. Germline-derived CDR1 and CDR2 are LGHNT and FRNRAP. The CDR3 length is 12 residues. The CDR3 spells CASGLGPSEQFF. CDR3 sequence (DNA): TGTGCTAGTGGTTTGGGACCTAGTGAGCAGTTCTTC.

This clonotype was seen a handful of times. One junction end disagrees with the germline gene, perhaps due to a read error. The chain joins TRBV29-1 to TRBJ2-7; 10 nucleotides line up with TRBD1. Germline assignment: CDR1 SQVTM and CDR2 ANQGSEA. This CDR3 region has 14 residues. The CDR3 bases are TGCAGCGTGGAAGGGTGGGACAGGGGTTACGAGCAGTACTTC. Protein product: CSVEGWDRGYEQYF.

The rearrangement uses TRBV20-1 and TRBJ2-2, with D tentatively TRBD1 (6 bases). Trimming shortened V by 6 bases and J by 0 bases, and 11 bases separated the two germline ends. The CDR3 is 14 amino acids. Per germline, CDR1 DFQATT and CDR2 SNEGSKA (reference sequence). CDR3: CSARTDSNTGELFF. Here the CDR3 DNA reads TGCAGTGCCCGGACAGACTCGAACACCGGGGAGCTGTTTTTT.

The chain combines TRBV9 with TRBJ2-2; D remains ambiguous. Germline V gene data show CDR1 as SGDLS and CDR2 as YYNGEE. The germline V and J ends were trimmed by 0 bases and 5 bases, with 5 bases remaining between them. The CDR3 length is 13 residues. The CDR3 nucleotides read TGTGCCAGCAGCGTAGAGGCTACCGGGGAGCTGTTTTTT. Its protein product is CASSVEATGELFF. Using reference TRBV9 and TRBJ2-2 for the parts outside the CDR3, the full variable domain is DSGVTQTPKHLITATGQRVTLRCSPRSGDLSVYWYQQSLDQGLQFLIQYYNGEERAKGNILERFSAQQFPDLHSELNLSSLELGDSALYFCASSVEATGELFFGEGSRLTVL.

This clonotype was observed a handful of times. V and J are TRBV20-1 and TRBJ1-1; the match to TRBD1 covers 9 bases. The CDR3 contains 15 residues. Germline V CDR1 and CDR2: DFQATT, SNEGSKA (reference sequence). V was clipped by 6 bases and J by 4 bases; unmatched bases: 12. The CDR3, as DNA: TGCAGTGCCCTACGTGGGGGACAGGGAGCCACTGAAGCTTTCTTT. Protein: CSALRGGQGATEAFF.

This clonotype appeared a few times. The chain has TRBV6-1 and TRBJ2-1; 14 positions match TRBD2. The V gene end was trimmed by 1 base and the J gene end by 5 bases; junction bases not matched to a gene: 7. CDR3 size: 18 residues. CDR1 MNHNS and CDR2 SASEGT come from the germline V gene. Here the CDR3 reads CASSEVGGLAGGHNEQFF. In DNA form, the CDR3 reads TGTGCCAGCAGTGAAGTAGGAGGACTAGCGGGGGGCCACAATGAGCAGTTCTTC.

This clonotype was picked up a small number of times. The V call is TRBV11-1, the J call TRBJ2-1; D may correspond to TRBD1 or TRBD2 (6 bases each). Trimming cost V 0 bases and J 2 bases, with 11 bases left between them. This CDR3 comprises 16 residues. The germline gives CDR1 SGHAT, CDR2 FQDESV (reference sequence). CDR3 DNA sequence: TGTGCCAGCAGCTTAGCCGGGGGCTCTCCCTACAATGAGCAGTTCTTC. It translates to CASSLAGGSPYNEQFF.

This clonotype was seen only a few times. This sequence joins TRBV12-3 or TRBV12-4 and TRBJ2-3; D not certain. V was cut by 7 bases and J by 2 bases, with 13 bases left in between. This CDR3 is built from 14 residues. This chain's CDR3 is CASTRGGPTDTQYF. CDR3 nucleotides: TGTGCCAGCACCAGAGGCGGCCCCACAGATACGCAGTATTTT.

The sample holds a few counts of this clonotype. The chain has TRBV10-2 and TRBJ2-2; D tentatively reads TRBD1 or TRBD2 (6 bases each). Trimming took off 9 bases at V and 10 bases at J, with 12 bases between the two ends. The CDR3 is 11 amino acids. Germline CDR1 reads WSHSY; CDR2 reads SAAADI. CDR3 in DNA: TGCGCCAGTAACGGGGGCAAGGAGCTGTTTTTT. Translating it yields CASNGGKELFF.

J is TRBJ1-3 and V is TRBV7-9, with a weak D call TRBD1 (6 bases). This CDR3 spans 17 amino acids. CDR1 SEHNR and CDR2 FQNEAQ come from the germline V gene (reference sequence). Trimming shortened V by 4 bases and J by 0 bases, and 16 bases separated the two germline ends. DNA for the CDR3: TGTGCCAGCAGCTCCTCGACGGCCAGGGGCTCTGGAAACACCATATATTTT. Translation: CASSSSTARGSGNTIYF.

The chain joins TRBV7-6 to TRBJ2-5; 11 bases line up with TRBD2. Germline-derived CDR1 and CDR2 are SGHVS and FNYEAQ. This CDR3 contains 17 residues. Trimming removed 5 bases from V and 1 base from J; junction bases left unmatched: 9. CDR3 amino acids: CASSKRTSGSTQETQYF. CDR3 nucleotide sequence: TGTGCCAGCAGCAAAAGAACTAGCGGGAGTACCCAAGAGACCCAGTACTTC.

V is TRBV7-9 and J is TRBJ1-3; D possibly corresponds to TRBD1 (6 bases). CDR3 size: 16 residues. Germline lookup yields CDR1 SEHNR and CDR2 FQNEAQ (reference sequence). The ends were cut back, 0 bases at V and 0 bases at J, with 9 bases in the middle. The CDR3 bases are TGTGCCAGCAGCTTAGCTGGACAGCCCTCTGGAAACACCATATATTTT. Translation gives CASSLAGQPSGNTIYF.

A single count supports this clonotype. This chain joins TRBV12-3 or TRBV12-4 and TRBJ2-2, with unresolved D. Trimming left V 5 bases short and J 4 bases short, with 11 bases between. The CDR3 consists of 14 residues. CDR3 region: CASSTTEVTGELFF. The CDR3 DNA reads TGTGCCAGCAGTACTACAGAGGTCACCGGGGAGCTGTTTTTT.

This clonotype was seen a few times. J is TRBJ1-6 and V is TRBV28; D ambiguous. The CDR3 is 14 amino acids. V gave up 3 bases and J gave up 1 base, with 4 bases separating them. Germline CDR1 MDHEN, CDR2 SYDVKM. The CDR3 region is CASSFGSYNSPLHF. In DNA form, the CDR3 reads TGTGCCAGCAGTTTTGGTTCCTATAATTCACCCCTCCACTTT.

This clonotype turned up a few times. This chain connects TRBV5-6 to TRBJ1-5; 11 bases fit TRBD1. This CDR3 region has 14 residues. J lost 6 bases, V lost 3 bases, and 2 bases had no gene match. Germline V gene data show CDR1 as SGHDT and CDR2 as YYEEEE. The CDR3 is CASSSGTGGQPQHF. CDR3 in DNA: TGTGCCAGCAGCTCAGGGACAGGGGGTCAGCCCCAGCATTTT. The full variable domain, in which reference TRBV5-6 and TRBJ1-5 provide the parts outside the CDR3, is DAGVTQSPTHLIKTRGQQVTLRCSPKSGHDTVSWYQQALGQGPQFIFQYYEEEERQRGNFPDRFSGHQFPNYSSELNVNALLLGDSALYLCASSSGTGGQPQHFGDGTRLSIL.

The CDR3 spells CASSLVASGNNEQFF. Written as DNA, the CDR3 is TGTGCCAGCAGCTTGGTGGCTAGCGGGAACAATGAGCAGTTCTTC. V gene TRBV5-6 combines with J gene TRBJ2-1; 9 bases match TRBD2. The germline CDR1 and CDR2 sequences are SGHDT and YYEEEE. The ends lost 0 bases at V and 5 bases at J; junction bases unmatched: 3. The CDR3 is 15 residues long.

This clonotype was counted a few times. This chain joins TRBV5-1 and TRBJ2-5, with a tentative D call TRBD2 (5 bases). CDR3 size: 16 residues. The germline V gene encodes CDR1 SGHRS and CDR2 YFSETQ. Deletions cut 1 base from V and 1 base from J, with 14 bases between. CDR3 DNA sequence: TGCGCCAGCAGCTTGACTTCGGGTGCGGGCCAAGAGACCCAGTACTTC. Translated, it gives CASSLTSGAGQETQYF.

V usage is TRBV11-2 and J usage is TRBJ2-2; 10 nucleotides line up with TRBD2. Germline V gene sequence: CDR1 SGHAT, CDR2 FQNNGV. V shed 3 bases, J shed 2 bases, and the junction held 9 bases outside the gene matches. The CDR3 consists of 18 residues. Here the CDR3 DNA reads TGTGCCAGCAGCTTCCCAGAAGGACTAGCGGTTAACACCGGGGAGCTGTTTTTT. Translating gives CASSFPEGLAVNTGELFF.

The CDR3 sequence: CATTKGGTNHLSYEQYF. The CDR3 nucleotides read TGTGCCACAACCAAGGGGGGGACCAATCACCTCTCCTACGAGCAGTACTTC. This chain connects TRBV10-3 to TRBJ2-7; maybe TRBD2 (7 bases). V gave up 10 bases and J gave up 0 bases, with 25 bases separating them. CDR3 size: 17 residues. From germline, CDR1 is ENHRY and CDR2 SYGVKD.

The V and J genes are TRBV20-1 and TRBJ2-1, with 8 bases fitting TRBD2. V dropped 3 bases and J dropped 0; count of bases not matched to a gene: 1. Looked up from germline, CDR1 is DFQATT and CDR2 is SNEGSKA (reference sequence). The CDR3 runs to 14 residues. CDR3 region: CSASGRGSYNEQFF. CDR3 nucleotides: TGCAGTGCTAGCGGGAGGGGCTCCTACAATGAGCAGTTCTTC.

This clonotype was seen a few times. The rearrangement uses TRBV5-6 and TRBJ1-4; tentatively, D is TRBD1 (5 bases). The CDR3 length is 14 residues. Germline V lookup: CDR1 SGHDT, CDR2 YYEEEE. Trimming cost V 5 bases and J 6 bases, with 14 bases left between them. CDR3 bases: TGTGCCAGCAGATACACCGGGGCTTATGAAAAACTGTTTTTT. Residues: CASRYTGAYEKLFF.

Many counts were recorded for this clonotype. This chain joins TRBV3-1 and TRBJ1-5; 10 bases match TRBD1. The CDR3 has 15 residues. Trimming cost V 3 bases and J 2 bases; bases outside gene matches: 1. The V gene's germline CDR1 is LGHDT and CDR2 YNNKEL (reference sequence). CDR3 in DNA: TGTGCCAGCAGCCAGGGGACAGGGGGCAATCAGCCCCAGCATTTT. Its translation: CASSQGTGGNQPQHF.

The V gene is TRBV12-3 or TRBV12-4, the J gene TRBJ1-2; TRBD1 agrees at 7 bases. There are 14 residues in the CDR3. V was clipped by 2 bases and J by 6 bases; unmatched bases: 6. CDR3 sequence (DNA): TGTGCCAGCAGTTTATTACAGGGGTACGATGGCTACACCTTC. Its protein product is CASSLLQGYDGYTF.

The sample holds a few counts of this clonotype. This chain uses TRBV6-1 with TRBJ2-7; 8 nucleotides align to TRBD1. Germline values: CDR1 MNHNS, CDR2 SASEGT. Trimming at V came to 2 bases and at J to 4 bases, leaving 13 bases not matched to a gene. The CDR3 spans 17 residues. This CDR3 is CASSEYFTGTGGYEQYF. In nucleotides, the CDR3 is TGTGCCAGCAGTGAATACTTCACCGGGACAGGAGGATACGAGCAGTACTTC.

The chain recombines TRBV6-2 or TRBV6-3 with TRBJ2-3; 9 bases agree with TRBD2. Germline V gene sequence: CDR1 MNHEY, CDR2 SVGEGT. The CDR3 runs to 15 residues. V lost 7 bases, J lost 3 bases, and 8 bases stayed unmatched. CDR3 nucleotide sequence: TGTGCCAGCATTTATAGCGGGAGCTCTACAGATACGCAGTATTTT. Protein: CASIYSGSSTDTQYF.

J is TRBJ2-2 and V is TRBV9; D ambiguous. The CDR3 is 13 amino acids. The ends were cut back, 0 bases at V and 4 bases at J, with 4 bases in the middle. Germline CDR1 and CDR2: SGDLS and YYNGEE. The CDR3: CASSVVSTGELFF. The CDR3 DNA is TGTGCCAGCAGCGTAGTTTCCACCGGGGAGCTGTTTTTT.

V gene TRBV6-4 combines with J gene TRBJ1-1; D gene ambiguous. The CDR3 is made up of 14 amino acids. The germline V gene encodes CDR1 MRHNA and CDR2 SNTAGT. V lost 4 bases and J 1 base, leaving 10 bases between the germline ends. The CDR3 here is CASSGPPKNTEAFF. CDR3 coding DNA: TGTGCCAGCAGTGGCCCTCCGAAGAACACTGAAGCTTTCTTT.

The CDR3 sequence is CASSWGQGYEQYF. The DNA for the CDR3 is TGTGCCAGCAGTTGGGGACAGGGCTACGAGCAGTACTTC. The genes are TRBV27 and TRBJ2-7; 9 bases agree with TRBD1. The V segment lost 4 bases and the J segment 3 bases; nucleotides outside the gene matches: 1. This CDR3 is built from 13 residues. Germline CDR1 MNHEY, CDR2 SMNVEV (reference sequence).

The chain recombines TRBV6-1 with TRBJ2-5; no reliable D call. Germline V gene lookup returns CDR1 MNHNS and CDR2 SASEGT. The CDR3 loop spans 13 amino acids. V was pared by 6 bases and J by 5 bases, with 13 bases between. The CDR3 bases are TGTGCCAGCAGCCCCCGCCCAAGGGAGACCCAGTACTTC. Its protein is CASSPRPRETQYF.